This entry lists 32 T cell receptor beta chains sequenced from one sample in a study of CD4+ T cells in melanoma. The data were produced by immunoSEQ multiplex PCR, yet TCRdb's version contains in-frame clones alone and is incomplete. Here the sample spans over 100,000 clones, 92% being singletons. What was sequenced was peripheral blood. Receptors originate from a human donor with melanoma.

V gene TRBV19 combines with J gene TRBJ2-2, with 8 bases aligning to TRBD1. There are 15 residues in the CDR3. CDR1 is LNHDA, CDR2 SQIVND, per germline (reference sequence). The V segment lost 3 bases and the J segment 4 bases; nucleotides outside the gene matches: 4. This CDR3 is CASSIPGTGTGELFF. For the CDR3, the DNA is TGTGCCAGTAGTATCCCCGGGACAGGCACCGGGGAGCTGTTTTTT.

V is TRBV4-2 and J is TRBJ2-7; TRBD1 might be the D (5 bases). V was cut by 4 bases and J by 2 bases, with 12 bases left in between. There are 14 residues in the CDR3. The germline CDR1 and CDR2 sequences are LGHNA and YNFKEQ. CDR3 loop: CASSRQIRTYEQYF. CDR3 coding DNA: TGTGCCAGCAGCCGACAGATTCGGACCTACGAGCAGTACTTC.

This sequence joins TRBV6-6 and TRBJ1-2; D is possibly TRBD1 (5 bases). The V end was cut by 6 bases, the J end by 0 bases, with 14 bases between. This CDR3 contains 15 residues. Germline CDR1 MNHNY, CDR2 SVGAGI (reference sequence). The CDR3 spells CASRGAQTANYGYTF. Here the CDR3 DNA reads TGTGCCAGCAGAGGGGCCCAGACAGCTAACTATGGCTACACCTTC.

The chain has TRBV18 and TRBJ1-2; 8 nucleotides line up with TRBD1. The CDR3 sequence is 15 residues long. V lost 2 bases to trimming and J lost 7 bases; unmatched junction nucleotides: 9. The germline gives CDR1 KGHSH, CDR2 LQKENI. CDR3 in DNA: TGTGCCAGCTCACCAATCGGACAGGGTAAAAGTGGCTACACCTTC. Amino acids: CASSPIGQGKSGYTF.

The V and J genes are TRBV5-4 and TRBJ2-1; 13 bases are shared with TRBD2. CDR3 length equals 17 residues. In germline, CDR1 is SGHNT, CDR2 YYREEE (reference sequence). With 0 bases clipped from V and 4 bases from J, the junction kept 4 bases outside the gene matches. Written as DNA, the CDR3 is TGTGCCAGCAGCTTGGTGGGACTAGCGGGAAAGTACAATGAGCAGTTCTTC. Translating gives CASSLVGLAGKYNEQFF.

This clone was recorded a few times. V is TRBV5-1 and J is TRBJ1-1; no firm D call. This CDR3 contains 15 residues. The germline V gene encodes CDR1 SGHRS and CDR2 YFSETQ. V lost 1 base and J 4 bases, leaving 14 bases between the germline ends. CDR3 protein: CASSLSTGVGTEAFF. DNA of the CDR3: TGCGCCAGCAGCTTGAGTACGGGTGTAGGCACTGAAGCTTTCTTT. The full variable domain, its missing parts supplied by reference TRBV5-1 and TRBJ1-1, is KAGVTQTPRYLIKTRGQQVTLSCSPISGHRSVSWYQQTPGQGLQFLFEYFSETQRNKGNFPGRFSGRQFSNSRSEMNVSTLELGDSALYLCASSLSTGVGTEAFFGQGTRLTVV.

The chain employs TRBV5-4 and TRBJ2-1; 13 bases are shared with TRBD2. V shed 5 bases, J shed 4 bases, and the junction held 3 bases outside the gene matches. This CDR3 comprises 15 residues. Germline lookup yields CDR1 SGHNT and CDR2 YYREEE (reference sequence). The CDR3 DNA sequence: TGTGCCAGCAGTCAGACTAGCGGGAGGTACAATGAGCAGTTCTTC. Translated, it gives CASSQTSGRYNEQFF.

The chain carries TRBV11-3 and TRBJ2-2, with no clear D. CDR1 and CDR2 from the germline V gene are SGHNT and YENEEA. With 3 bases removed from V and 2 bases from J, the gap between germline ends came to 7 bases. The CDR3 runs 14 residues. CDR3 coding DNA: TGTGCCAGCAGCTTGTATGGCAACACCGGGGAGCTGTTTTTT. Its translation is CASSLYGNTGELFF.

The chain employs TRBV5-1 and TRBJ2-7, with 7 nucleotides matching TRBD1. This CDR3 contains 15 residues. The J segment lost 2 bases and the V segment lost 0 bases, leaving 5 bases of the junction unmatched. Germline V gene data show CDR1 as SGHRS and CDR2 as YFSETQ. The CDR3 region is CASSLVGTEAYEQYF. CDR3 coding DNA: TGCGCCAGCAGCTTGGTAGGGACAGAGGCCTACGAGCAGTACTTC.

This rearrangement joins TRBV4-1 to TRBJ2-3; D is ambiguous. CDR3 length equals 12 residues. Germline CDR1 is MGHRA and CDR2 is YSYEKL. Trimming took 1 base from V and 6 from J, leaving 5 bases between them. This CDR3 reads CASSQVTDTQYF. DNA for the CDR3: TGCGCCAGCAGCCAAGTCACGGATACGCAGTATTTT.

The chain couples TRBV9 to TRBJ2-1; 16 bases line up with TRBD2. V trimming: 4 bases; J trimming: 15 bases; junction bases outside the gene matches: 10. Germline V CDR1 and CDR2: SGDLS, YYNGEE. This CDR3 comprises 15 residues. CDR3 protein: CASSPGTSGRVLRFF. The CDR3 DNA follows: TGTGCCAGCAGCCCGGGGACTAGCGGGAGGGTTTTAAGGTTCTTC.

The V gene is TRBV5-5, the J gene TRBJ2-5; TRBD1 matches 7 bases. CDR1 SGHKS and CDR2 YYEKEE come from the germline V gene (reference sequence). This CDR3 has 14 residues. V was pared by 2 bases and J by 1 base, with 2 bases of the junction left unmatched. The CDR3 nucleotides are TGTGCCAGCAGCTTCCGGGACAGCCAAGAGACCCAGTACTTC. Translation gives CASSFRDSQETQYF.

V usage is TRBV4-2 and J usage is TRBJ1-3; 8 positions match TRBD1. V was clipped by 1 base and J by 3 bases; unmatched bases: 2. The CDR3 has 15 residues. From germline, CDR1 is LGHNA and CDR2 YNFKEQ. CDR3 residues: CASSQARGRGNTIYF. The CDR3 region has the DNA TGTGCCAGCAGCCAAGCCAGGGGGCGTGGAAACACCATATATTTT.

CDR3 nucleotides: TGTGCCAGCAGTTCGTCGACGGGGAGGTTCGAGACCCAGTACTTC. Its translation is CASSSSTGRFETQYF. The chain is built from TRBV28 and TRBJ2-5; D is perhaps TRBD2 (6 bases). Trimming cost V 4 bases and J 5 bases, with 17 bases left between them. Per the germline V gene, CDR1 is MDHEN and CDR2 is SYDVKM. The CDR3 is 15 amino acids.

The chain couples TRBV28 to TRBJ2-1; weak D call: TRBD2 (5 bases). The CDR3 sequence is 16 residues long. CDR1 and CDR2 from the germline V gene are MDHEN and SYDVKM. V was pared by 1 base and J by 4 bases, with 14 bases between. The chain's CDR3 is CASSLSSGWTYNEQFF. In DNA form, the CDR3 reads TGTGCCAGCAGTTTATCCTCGGGGTGGACGTACAATGAGCAGTTCTTC.

V and J are TRBV15 and TRBJ2-3; 8 bases agree with TRBD1. Germline V gives CDR1 LNHNV, CDR2 YYDKDF (reference sequence). The CDR3 sequence is 13 residues long. J was trimmed by 0 bases and V by 8 bases; bases with no gene match: 1. CDR3 DNA sequence: TGTGCCACCGGACAGGGTAGCACAGATACGCAGTATTTT. Its protein is CATGQGSTDTQYF.

This chain connects TRBV4-3 to TRBJ1-6, with TRBD1 matching over 7 bases. The ends lost 1 base at V and 7 bases at J; junction bases unmatched: 7. CDR1 and CDR2 (germline): LGHNA, YSLEER. The CDR3 contains 16 residues. The DNA for the CDR3 is TGCGCCAGCAGCCAAGGGAGCAGGGGGTCAAATTCACCCCTCCACTTT. This gives the protein CASSQGSRGSNSPLHF.

The chain recombines TRBV19 with TRBJ2-2; TRBD1 agrees at 8 bases. This CDR3 contains 14 residues. Unmatched junction bases numbered 6, after V lost 5 bases and J lost 7 bases. Germline values: CDR1 LNHDA, CDR2 SQIVND (reference sequence). The CDR3 protein is CASSSRTGNGELFF. The CDR3 DNA reads as TGTGCCAGTAGTTCCCGGACAGGGAACGGGGAGCTGTTTTTT.

CDR3 amino acids: CASSSPGQGNTEAFF. The CDR3 bases are TGTGCCAGCAGCTCGCCGGGACAGGGGAACACTGAAGCTTTCTTT. The V call is TRBV7-3, the J call TRBJ1-1; 9 bases are a match to TRBD1. V was pared by 4 bases and J by 1 base, with 4 bases of the junction left unmatched. CDR3 length: 15 residues. Per germline, CDR1 SGHTA and CDR2 FQGTGA. Using reference TRBV7-3 and TRBJ1-1 for the parts outside the CDR3, the full variable domain is GAGVSQTPSNKVTEKGKYVELRCDPISGHTALYWYRQSLGQGPEFLIYFQGTGAADDSGLPNDRFFAVRPEGSVSTLKIQRTERGDSAVYLCASSSPGQGNTEAFFGQGTRLTVV.

The V call is TRBV7-2, the J call TRBJ2-1; D may be TRBD2 (6 bases). CDR1 is SGHTA, CDR2 FQGNSA, per germline. V was trimmed by 10 bases and J by 3 bases, leaving 13 bases between them. This CDR3 has 13 residues. CDR3 bases: TGTGCCACCGGCCCGCGGGGCTACAATGAGCAGTTCTTC. Translated: CATGPRGYNEQFF.

The table lists this clone with a count of one. The sample has other DNA sequences that encode this CDR3 too. The J gene is TRBJ2-5, the V gene TRBV18, with D perhaps being TRBD1 or TRBD2 (5 bases each). The CDR3 is made up of 13 amino acids. Germline V CDR1 and CDR2: KGHSH, LQKENI. Between the trimmed V and J ends, which lost 3 bases and 1 base, there was a span of 6 bases. The CDR3 DNA reads TGTGCCAGCTCACCTGGGACCCAAGAGACCCAGTACTTC. It encodes CASSPGTQETQYF.

This clone was found a few times. This rearrangement joins TRBV12-5 to TRBJ2-1; D is unresolved. Trimming stripped 3 bases from V and 5 bases from J, with 5 bases between. CDR1 and CDR2 (germline): LGHNT, FRNRAP. The CDR3 totals 12 residues. The CDR3 here is CASGFLDNEQFF. CDR3 DNA sequence: TGTGCTAGTGGTTTTTTAGACAATGAGCAGTTCTTC.

The chain recombines TRBV28 with TRBJ2-4; D is uncertain. The CDR3 covers 12 residues. The V and J ends lost 6 bases and 7 bases respectively, with 10 bases between them. Germline V gives CDR1 MDHEN, CDR2 SYDVKM. The CDR3 DNA sequence: TGTGCCAGCAGCTTCGGCCGTAACATTCAGTACTTC. Its protein is CASSFGRNIQYF. The full variable domain, completed using reference TRBV28 and TRBJ2-4, is DVKVTQSSRYLVKRTGEKVFLECVQDMDHENMFWYRQDPGLGLRLIYFSYDVKMKEKGDIPEGYSVSREKKERFSLILESASTNQTSMYLCASSFGRNIQYFGAGTRLSVL.

This clone was counted between two and nine times. The rearrangement uses TRBV19 and TRBJ2-2; 11 nucleotides agree with TRBD1. CDR3 size: 15 residues. The germline V gene encodes CDR1 LNHDA and CDR2 SQIVND (reference sequence). V shed 2 bases, J shed 6 bases, and the junction held 2 bases outside the gene matches. The CDR3 region is CASSIRTGGAGELFF. The DNA for the CDR3 is TGTGCCAGTAGTATACGGACAGGGGGCGCCGGGGAGCTGTTTTTT. Drawing the rest from reference TRBV19 and TRBJ2-2, the complete variable domain is DGGITQSPKYLFRKEGQNVTLSCEQNLNHDAMYWYRQDPGQGLRLIYYSQIVNDFQKGDIAEGYSVSREKKESFPLTVTSAQKNPTAFYLCASSIRTGGAGELFFGEGSRLTVL.

This chain's CDR3 is CASSRQTSGGYNEQFF. The CDR3 DNA sequence: TGTGCCAGCAGCCGGCAGACTAGCGGGGGGTACAATGAGCAGTTCTTC. The rearrangement links TRBV7-9 to TRBJ2-1, with 13 bases lining up with TRBD2. The CDR3 consists of 16 residues. In germline, CDR1 is SEHNR, CDR2 FQNEAQ (reference sequence). Trimming cost V 5 bases and J 4 bases; bases outside gene matches: 5.

V is TRBV7-6 and J is TRBJ2-1, with D perhaps matching TRBD1 (6 bases). V dropped 4 bases and J dropped 0 bases, with 19 bases sitting between them. Germline V gene sequence: CDR1 SGHVS, CDR2 FNYEAQ. This CDR3 has 18 residues. CDR3 sequence (DNA): TGTGCCAGCAGCTCTAGTAGGGGGTCTATAAGCTCCTACAATGAGCAGTTCTTC. It specifies CASSSSRGSISSYNEQFF. The full variable domain, rest sourced from reference TRBV7-6 and TRBJ2-1, is GAGVSQSPRYKVTKRGQDVALRCDPISGHVSLYWYRQALGQGPEFLTYFNYEAQQDKSGLPNDRFSAERPEGSISTLTIQRTEQRDSAMYRCASSSSRGSISSYNEQFFGPGTRLTVL.

This chain links TRBV2 with TRBJ2-7; 7 nucleotides align to TRBD1. V was pared by 5 bases and J by 5 bases, with 6 bases of the junction left unmatched. CDR3 length equals 13 residues. Germline loops: CDR1 SNHLY, CDR2 FYNNEI. The CDR3 sequence is CASSWDRGDEQYF. The DNA of the CDR3 is TGTGCCAGCAGTTGGGACAGAGGGGACGAGCAGTACTTC.

This sequence joins TRBV7-3 and TRBJ2-3; D not resolved. This CDR3 is 17 amino acids long. Germline V gives CDR1 SGHTA, CDR2 FQGTGA. V lost 5 bases and J 0 bases, leaving 18 bases between the germline ends. The CDR3 sequence is CASSPRTIGLSTDTQYF. CDR3 nucleotide sequence: TGTGCCAGCAGCCCCCGTACGATAGGGCTAAGCACAGATACGCAGTATTTT.

This chain links TRBV30 with TRBJ2-3; TRBD2 might be the D (5 bases). This CDR3 comprises 16 residues. V gave up 1 base and J gave up 0 bases, with 14 bases separating them. CDR1 is GTSNPN, CDR2 SVGIG, per germline (reference sequence). The CDR3 nucleotides read TGTGCCTGGAGTGGGTTCGAGGGCCAAAGCACAGATACGCAGTATTTT. It translates to CAWSGFEGQSTDTQYF.

The rearrangement links TRBV7-3 to TRBJ2-1; D is undetermined. Trimming pared 5 bases from V and 5 bases from J, leaving 10 bases between. Germline V gene lookup returns CDR1 SGHTA and CDR2 FQGTGA. This CDR3 has 13 residues. The CDR3 DNA reads as TGTGCCAGCAGCCGAAGCCGGGACAATGAGCAGTTCTTC. It specifies CASSRSRDNEQFF.

The chain recombines TRBV7-3 with TRBJ2-2, with 10 nucleotides matching TRBD1. The CDR3 totals 14 residues. J lost 6 bases, V lost 8 bases, and 6 bases had no gene match. Germline assignment: CDR1 SGHTA and CDR2 FQGTGA. The DNA of the CDR3 is TGTGCCAGCGGACCGACAGGGGGCCCCGGGGAGCTGTTTTTT. Translating gives CASGPTGGPGELFF.

The chain carries TRBV7-2 and TRBJ2-7, with a tentative D call TRBD2 (6 bases). The CDR3 totals 13 residues. The V and J ends lost 4 bases and 2 bases respectively, with 9 bases between them. Germline V gene lookup returns CDR1 SGHTA and CDR2 FQGNSA. CDR3 sequence: CASSWDSTYEQYF. The CDR3 DNA reads TGTGCCAGCAGCTGGGACTCAACCTACGAGCAGTACTTC.